A single sample gave rise to the 3 T cell receptor beta chains below, sequenced in a study of regulatory T cells in long-lasting Graves disease. Time point here: newly diagnosed GD, antithyroid drugs for less than 3 months. The TCR library used RNA extracted from PBMCs. iRepertoire HTBI primers and Arm-PCR of CDR3 regions built TCR beta libraries. TCRdb used MiXCR to reprocess the multiplex PCR reads, holding one entry per CDR3 protein. The table has some 410,000 distinct CDR3 sequences, roughly 17% seen once. This same sample was also part of a study on T cells in Graves' hyperthyroidism and ophthalmopathy.

The specimen comprised peripheral blood mononuclear cells (PBMCs), sampled at new diagnosis, from a patient treated with antithyroid drugs. Source of these receptors: a woman aged 25 to 39 with Graves disease.

Ten or more counts support this clonotype. The chain joins TRBV27 to TRBJ1-5; D is undetermined. Germline V gene data show CDR1 as MNHEY and CDR2 as SMNVEV (reference sequence). Trimming shortened V by 7 bases and J by 0 bases, and 25 bases separated the two germline ends. The CDR3 totals 19 residues. The CDR3 protein is CASTHPWADPDYSNQPQHF. CDR3 coding DNA: TGTGCCAGCACCCATCCATGGGCCGACCCAGATTATAGCAATCAGCCCCAGCATTTT.

A note on this clonotype: A read error is possible here, since a much larger clone lies one base away. The chain uses TRBV7-8 and TRBJ2-7; 7 bases are a match to TRBD2. This CDR3 region has 15 residues. V dropped 4 bases and J dropped 2; count of bases not matched to a gene: 8. Per germline, CDR1 SGHVS and CDR2 FQNEAQ. The CDR3, as DNA: TGTGCCAGCAGCTCAGAAGCGGGAACTGCCTACGAGCAGTACTTC. Protein: CASSSEAGTAYEQYF.

This clonotype came up many times. The CDR3 DNA follows: TGCAGTGCTAGAGATGGGACTCAGCCCCAGCATTTT. Amino acid sequence: CSARDGTQPQHF. This sequence joins TRBV20-1 and TRBJ1-5; maybe TRBD1 (5 bases). The CDR3 has 12 residues. Germline loops: CDR1 DFQATT, CDR2 SNEGSKA (reference sequence). The V gene lost 0 bases and the J gene lost 6 bases, with 6 bases spanning the gap.